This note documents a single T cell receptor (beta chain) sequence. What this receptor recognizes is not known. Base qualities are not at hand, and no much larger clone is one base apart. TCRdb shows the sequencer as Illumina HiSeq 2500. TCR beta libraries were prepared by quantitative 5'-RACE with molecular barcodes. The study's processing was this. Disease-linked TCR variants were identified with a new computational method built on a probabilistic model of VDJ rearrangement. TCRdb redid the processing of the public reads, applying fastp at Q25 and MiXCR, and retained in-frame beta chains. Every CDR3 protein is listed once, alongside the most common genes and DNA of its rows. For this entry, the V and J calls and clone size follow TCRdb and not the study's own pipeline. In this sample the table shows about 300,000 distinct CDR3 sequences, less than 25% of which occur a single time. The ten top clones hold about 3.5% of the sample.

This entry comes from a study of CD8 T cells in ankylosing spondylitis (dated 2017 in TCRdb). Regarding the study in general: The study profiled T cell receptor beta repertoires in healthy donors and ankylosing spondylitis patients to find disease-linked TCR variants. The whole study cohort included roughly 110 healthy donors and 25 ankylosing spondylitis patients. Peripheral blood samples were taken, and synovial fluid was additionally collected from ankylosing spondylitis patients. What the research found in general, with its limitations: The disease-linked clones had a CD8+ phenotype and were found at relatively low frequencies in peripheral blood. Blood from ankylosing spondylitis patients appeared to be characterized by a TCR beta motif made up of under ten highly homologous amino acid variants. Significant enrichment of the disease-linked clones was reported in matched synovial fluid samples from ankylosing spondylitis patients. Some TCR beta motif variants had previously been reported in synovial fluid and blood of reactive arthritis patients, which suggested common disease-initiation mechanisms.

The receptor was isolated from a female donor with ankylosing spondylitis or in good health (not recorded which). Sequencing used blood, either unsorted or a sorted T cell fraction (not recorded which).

The bases read TGCAGTGCTAGAGCCCTCTCGAGCGGGAGAGGGGCAGATACGCAGTATTTT. Its protein product is CSARALSSGRGADTQYF. The V and J genes are TRBV20-1 and TRBJ2-3, with TRBD2 matching 8 junction bases. CDR1 DFQATT and CDR2 SNEGSKA were looked up in the germline V gene (reference sequence). From V the trimming removes 1 base and from J it removes 4 bases, while the gene matches leave 13 bases of the junction unaccounted for. There are 17 amino acids in the CDR3, from cysteine to phenylalanine inclusive. Just CDR3 DNA is preserved here, 51 bases in frame from base 1.